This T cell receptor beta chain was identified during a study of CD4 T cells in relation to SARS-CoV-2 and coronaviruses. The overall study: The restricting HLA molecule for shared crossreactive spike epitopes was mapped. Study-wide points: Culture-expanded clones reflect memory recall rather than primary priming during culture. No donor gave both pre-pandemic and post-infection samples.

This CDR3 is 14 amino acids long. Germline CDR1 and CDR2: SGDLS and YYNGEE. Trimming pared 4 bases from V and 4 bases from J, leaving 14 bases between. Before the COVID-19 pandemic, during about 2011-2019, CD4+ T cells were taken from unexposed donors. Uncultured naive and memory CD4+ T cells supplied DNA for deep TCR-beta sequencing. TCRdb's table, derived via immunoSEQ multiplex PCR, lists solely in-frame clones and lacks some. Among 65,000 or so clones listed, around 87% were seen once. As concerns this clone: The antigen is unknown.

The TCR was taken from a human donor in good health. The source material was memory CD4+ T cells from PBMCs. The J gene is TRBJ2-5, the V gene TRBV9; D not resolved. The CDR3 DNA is TGTGCCAGCAGCCCCTCTTGGGCCGTAGAGACCCAGTACTTC. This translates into CASSPSWAVETQYF.